This T cell receptor beta chain was captured by sequencing in a study of T cells in Graves' hyperthyroidism and ophthalmopathy. Trimming took off 4 bases at V and 5 bases at J, with 21 bases between the two ends. This CDR3 contains 16 residues. The germline CDR1 and CDR2 sequences are SGHVS and FQNEAQ. The CDR3 regions of TCR beta were amplified from RNA transcripts. Researchers ran a first-round RT-PCR on the TCR CDR3 using the HTBI primer set. TCRdb re-derived calls from the multiplex PCR reads in MiXCR, one entry per CDR3 protein. The sample holds approximately 690,000 distinct CDR3 sequences, roughly 20% seen once.

This sequence joins TRBV7-8 and TRBJ2-7; either TRBD1 or TRBD2 may supply D (5 bases each). The receptor's source is a man aged 30-40 years with Graves' ophthalmopathy. Sequences were obtained from blood. The DNA of the CDR3 is TGTGCCAGCAGCTCTTTCGGGACGGACGCTCTGCACGAGCAGTACTTC. Its translation: CASSSFGTDALHEQYF.